The sample holds a few counts of the clone carrying this T cell receptor (beta chain). The target antigen is unknown. The authors sequenced patients whose flow cytometry had shown CD8+CD57+ cell expansion. These data originate in a study of CD8+CD57+ T cells in acquired aplastic anemia. Study-level background: Mean DNA quantity obtained from sorted CD4+ and CD8+ cells was about 3.2 ug. Points from the study as a whole: The same twenty-nine CD8+ CDR3 sequences occurred in patients and in controls.

The study profiled TCR beta VDJ and CDR3 using genomic DNA as template. TCRdb reanalysed the reads using MiXCR and keeps one entry per CDR3 protein. The sample records approximately 470,000 distinct CDR3 sequences, approximately 32% being singletons. This receptor was identified in a human donor with aplastic anemia. The sample comprised sorted CD4+, CD8+, or CD8+CD57+ T cells (not recorded which) from PBMCs.

CDR3 residues: CASIINPEILVYEQYF. The CDR3 nucleotides are TGTGCCAGCATCATCAACCCAGAGATTCTTGTTTACGAGCAGTACTTC. The chain links TRBV11-2 to TRBJ2-7; D call uncertain. Germline V gene lookup returns CDR1 SGHAT and CDR2 FQNNGV. Trimming left V 7 bases short and J 4 bases short, with 23 bases between. CDR3 length: 16 amino acids.